Given below is one TCR beta chain in context. This record comes from a study of blood T cells in healthy people across ages. The CDR3 is made up of 14 amino acids. The germline gives CDR1 SGHTA, CDR2 FQGNSA. After removal of 5 bases from V and 0 bases from J, the junction contained 0 bases not matched to a gene. Primed by a sample-barcoded 5' primer and a J-beta primer mix, a second PCR proceeded for about 6 to 12 cycles. TCRdb reprocessed the 5' RACE reads via MiXCR and lists one record per CDR3 protein. The sample contains hundreds of thousands of distinct CDR3 sequences, roughly 41% of which appear only once.

The sample was blood. V is TRBV7-2 and J is TRBJ1-4; 7 nucleotides align to TRBD1. The TCR was taken from a woman aged 60-75 years in good health. CDR3 loop: CASSDRATNEKLFF. The CDR3, as DNA: TGTGCCAGCAGCGACAGGGCAACTAATGAAAAACTGTTTTTT.